Listed below are T cell receptor beta chains from one sample, sequenced in a study of spatial heterogeneity in lung cancer. TCRdb reprocessed the 5' RACE reads with MiXCR, giving one entry per CDR3 protein. The sample lists more than 30,000 distinct CDR3 sequences, roughly 5% occurring once. Sequenced here: PBMCs, sampled at surgery. Receptors originate from a female donor with early-stage non-small cell lung cancer. Each CDR3 is given with its conserved first and last residue. Fields, in order: V gene, J gene, CDR3 length, CDR3 protein.

>TRBV12-3/TRBV12-4|TRBJ1-3|14
CASSFAGAGNTIYF
>TRBV7-2|TRBJ2-3|16
CASSLVASGGKDTQYF
>TRBV3-1|TRBJ2-7|14
CASSPLAVAYEQYF
>TRBV12-3/TRBV12-4|TRBJ1-4|15
CASTGQGGVLEKLFF
>TRBV6-6|TRBJ1-6|16
CASSLGSGTAGSTLHF
>TRBV10-3|TRBJ2-2|16
CAISKQGNANTGELFF
>TRBV12-3/TRBV12-4|TRBJ2-1|13
CASSVDRTNEQFF
>TRBV5-6|TRBJ1-6|16
CVSSPRMGLGNSPLHF
>TRBV18|TRBJ1-5|16
CASSPMGVNSNQPQHF
>TRBV5-4|TRBJ2-7|13
CASSSGPAAEQYF
>TRBV9|TRBJ2-7|12
CASSLTSYEQYF
>TRBV29-1|TRBJ1-1|11
CSGDLNTEAFF
>TRBV7-3|TRBJ1-6|13
CASSLGVGSPLHF
>TRBV5-6|TRBJ1-6|14
CASSLDRSNSPLHF
>TRBV5-1|TRBJ2-7|18
CASSRTSGGPTLSYEQYF
>TRBV20-1|TRBJ1-5|13
CSVPARGGQPQHF
>TRBV7-7|TRBJ1-4|15
CASSPSLGTNEKLFF
>TRBV12-3/TRBV12-4|TRBJ1-1|14
CASSRGTEYTEAFF
>TRBV24-1|TRBJ2-1|14
CATSETGGFDEQFF
>TRBV5-4|TRBJ1-6|15
CASSFTGQYNSPLHF
>TRBV4-2|TRBJ2-1|16
CASSPRGQGPYNEQFF
>TRBV4-2|TRBJ2-1|13
CASSQGGPNEQFF
>TRBV15|TRBJ2-5|16
CATSSGQLGGPETQYF
>TRBV7-2|TRBJ2-7|11
CASSKGYEQYF
>TRBV9|TRBJ2-5|14
CASSALTGSETQYF
>TRBV12-3/TRBV12-4|TRBJ2-1|15
CASSRQSNSYNEQFF
>TRBV7-2|TRBJ2-3|11
CASSLEDTQYF
>TRBV2|TRBJ2-1|15
CASSAGSGVYNEQFF
>TRBV6-1|TRBJ1-1|11
CASKGNTEAFF
>TRBV12-3/TRBV12-4|TRBJ2-3|15
CASRLSGLGTDTQYF
>TRBV20-1|TRBJ2-7|14
CSARDFGGPYEQYF
>TRBV19|TRBJ2-2|17
CASIGRGRRTNTGELFF
>TRBV30|TRBJ2-2|15
CAWSAGVRYTGELFF
>TRBV7-6|TRBJ2-7|14
CASSNRRGGYEQYF
>TRBV7-6|TRBJ2-3|15
CASSLAGGDTDTQYF
>TRBV7-9|TRBJ1-1|15
CASSLVNRVPTEAFF
>TRBV20-1|TRBJ1-4|12
CSIGQTNEKLFF
>TRBV30|TRBJ1-3|14
CAWSVLGTGIPIYF
>TRBV24-1|TRBJ2-3|16
CATSDPRAGKSDTQYF
>TRBV10-3|TRBJ1-2|14
CAITRDRGNYGYTF
>TRBV11-2|TRBJ1-1|18
CASSLVSQGSGHGTEAFF
>TRBV12-3/TRBV12-4|TRBJ1-2|16
CASSFGGGDRGYGYTF
>TRBV5-5|TRBJ2-3|11
CASSQTYAQYF